Given below is one T cell receptor (beta chain) in context. Trimming removed 4 bases from V and 5 bases from J; junction bases left unmatched: 11. Germline V gives CDR1 SGHDN, CDR2 FVKESK. This CDR3 spans 18 amino acids. The data were produced by immunoSEQ multiplex PCR, yet TCRdb's version contains in-frame clones alone and is incomplete. The data show roughly 720,000 clones, with less than 95% seen just once and approximately 35% held by the top ten. The data were taken from a study of shared clonotypes between healthy human individuals. Sample: memory CD8+ T cells from PBMCs. The sample's subset: CD45RO+ cells pooled with CCR7-negative TemRA cells. The receptor comes from a man aged 18 to 30 in good health. Some clones in this sample may be carry-over from other donors' samples. V gene TRBV14 combines with J gene TRBJ2-2, with 12 bases aligning to TRBD2. CDR3 in amino acids: CASSPRLAGVIGTGELFF. The CDR3 DNA follows: TGTGCCAGCAGCCCCAGACTAGCGGGAGTTATCGGTACCGGGGAGCTGTTTTTT.